This record covers a single T cell receptor (beta chain). Its specificity is unknown. Trimming took 7 bases from V and 5 from J, leaving 23 bases between them. Germline CDR1 reads MDHEN; CDR2 reads SYDVKM. The CDR3 covers 16 residues. Treatment denoted: roughly 11-day PBMC culture with coronavirus spike peptide pools or control peptides (ViraFEST assay). Researchers collected the unexposed donor's CD4+ T cells before the COVID-19 pandemic (2011-2018). Cultured CD4+ T-cell DNA underwent Oncomine TCR Beta short-read sequencing. It was cultured CD4+ T cells from which genomic DNA was extracted. From the PCR reads, TCRdb called clonotypes with MiXCR, one entry per CDR3 protein. The sample includes around 10,000 distinct CDR3 sequences, 25% to 35% of them seen just once. This record belongs to a study of vaccination and CD4 T cells after COVID-19.

Sequences were obtained from CD4+ T cells from blood, cultured in vitro. The J gene is TRBJ1-2, the V gene TRBV28, with D tentatively TRBD1 (6 bases). The source is a human donor in good health. The CDR3 protein is CASTQGQEASRYGYTF. CDR3 DNA sequence: TGTGCCAGCACCCAGGGGCAGGAAGCCTCGAGGTATGGCTACACCTTC.